This T cell receptor (beta chain) derives from a study of response to subunit inactivated influenza vaccine. TCRdb ran MiXCR on the RT-PCR reads and lists one entry per CDR3 protein. The sample holds 630,000 or so distinct CDR3 sequences, about 15% seen once. Specimen: PBMCs from blood, collected roughly 12 days after vaccination. The TCR comes from a man between 50 and 59 years old who received an inactivated influenza vaccine.

The CDR3 nucleotides read TGCGCCAGCAGCGCGGGAACGGGTAACTACGGAGATACGCAGTATTTT. Its translation: CASSAGTGNYGDTQYF. This chain joins TRBV5-1 and TRBJ2-3; D possibly corresponds to TRBD2 (6 bases). The CDR3 sequence is 16 residues long. Germline V gene data show CDR1 as SGHRS and CDR2 as YFSETQ. V was cut by 4 bases and J by 5 bases, with 20 bases left in between. The entire variable domain, with the rest obtained from reference TRBV5-1 and TRBJ2-3, is as follows: KAGVTQTPRYLIKTRGQQVTLSCSPISGHRSVSWYQQTPGQGLQFLFEYFSETQRNKGNFPGRFSGRQFSNSRSEMNVSTLELGDSALYLCASSAGTGNYGDTQYFGPGTRLTVL.